Listed here are 31 T cell receptor beta chains from one sample, sequenced in a study of regulatory T cells in long-lasting Graves disease. Arm-PCR of CDR3 regions and iRepertoire HTBI primers were the basis on which TCR beta libraries were built. One entry per CDR3 protein, called by TCRdb with MiXCR from the multiplex PCR reads. The sample lists 680,000 or so distinct CDR3 sequences; 15% to 20% were seen once. Specified time point: newly diagnosed GD, antithyroid drugs for less than 3 months. From PBMCs, RNA was extracted and then used to make the TCR library. The same sample was also used in a study of T cells in Graves' hyperthyroidism and ophthalmopathy.

Sequenced material: peripheral blood mononuclear cells (PBMCs), taken at new diagnosis, from a patient treated with antithyroid drugs. These receptors all stem from a woman aged 25 to 45 with Graves disease.

This clonotype was recorded at least ten times. The rearrangement uses TRBV7-6 and TRBJ2-7; a weak D match, TRBD2 (6 bases). V was cut by 4 bases and J by 1 base, with 20 bases left in between. The CDR3 contains 17 residues. Germline CDR1 is SGHVS and CDR2 is FNYEAQ. In DNA, the CDR3 is TGTGCCAGCAGCTCGGGAAAGGCCGGGACTTGGTCCTACGAGCAGTACTTC. Its protein is CASSSGKAGTWSYEQYF.

The V and J genes are TRBV10-2 and TRBJ2-1, with TRBD2 as a possible D gene (6 bases). CDR1 is WSHSY, CDR2 SAAADI, per germline. Between the trimmed V and J ends, which lost 3 bases and 5 bases, there was a span of 11 bases. The CDR3 consists of 14 residues. The CDR3 DNA follows: TGCGCCAGCAGTGACACGGGACTCCACAATGAGCAGTTCTTC. Translating gives CASSDTGLHNEQFF.

This clonotype was seen ten or more times. This rearrangement joins TRBV28 to TRBJ1-2; D gene ambiguous. This CDR3 contains 16 residues. Deletions cut 7 bases from V and 1 base from J, with 19 bases between. Per the germline V gene, CDR1 is MDHEN and CDR2 is SYDVKM. The CDR3 nucleotides are TGTGCCAGCAATCCACGGGCATGGGCTCTTAACTATGGCTACACCTTC. This gives the protein CASNPRAWALNYGYTF.

This sequence joins TRBV9 and TRBJ1-2; possibly TRBD1 for D (6 bases). Germline loops: CDR1 SGDLS, CDR2 YYNGEE. The CDR3 totals 13 residues. The V gene lost 0 bases and the J gene lost 7 bases, with 10 bases spanning the gap. DNA of the CDR3: TGTGCCAGCAGCGTAGCAGGGGCCAGTGGCTACACCTTC. Protein product: CASSVAGASGYTF.

This rearrangement joins TRBV4-2 to TRBJ2-7; D remains ambiguous. Germline CDR1 reads LGHNA; CDR2 reads YNFKEQ. The CDR3 has 14 residues. With 0 bases removed from V and 5 bases from J, the gap between germline ends came to 11 bases. The CDR3 coding sequence is TGTGCCAGCAGCCAAGACCTAGAATCCCACGAGCAGTACTTC. This translates into CASSQDLESHEQYF.

There are many counts of this clonotype. The genes are TRBV6-5 and TRBJ2-3, with 8 positions matching TRBD2. V gave up 3 bases and J gave up 1 base; unmatched junction bases: 6. CDR3 length: 16 residues. Per germline, CDR1 MNHEY and CDR2 SVGAGI. The DNA for the CDR3 is TGTGCCAGCAGTTATATGGAGACTAGCGGCACAGATACGCAGTATTTT. Protein product: CASSYMETSGTDTQYF.

For this clonotype: This may stem from a read error, because a much larger clone lies one nucleotide away. The chain joins TRBV20-1 to TRBJ1-1; D not resolved. The CDR3 has 14 residues. V gave up 3 bases and J gave up 4 bases, with 15 bases separating them. Germline V gene data show CDR1 as DFQATT and CDR2 as SNEGSKA (reference sequence). The CDR3 region is CSASGTTGSTEAFF. DNA for the CDR3: TGCAGTGCTAGTGGTACGACGGGGAGCACTGAAGCTTTCTTT.

This clonotype was counted ten times or more. The genes are TRBV12-3 or TRBV12-4 and TRBJ2-3; 11 bases align to TRBD1. The CDR3 runs 15 residues. V lost 6 bases to trimming and J lost 4 bases; unmatched junction nucleotides: 6. The CDR3 nucleotides read TGTGCCAGCAGATCCGGGACAGGGGGGGCAGATACGCAGTATTTT. Encoded protein: CASRSGTGGADTQYF.

The chain carries TRBV10-3 and TRBJ2-3; D is unclear. The germline V gene has CDR1 ENHRY and CDR2 SYGVKD. V lost 8 bases and J lost 2, with 11 bases in between. The CDR3 totals 13 residues. The CDR3 region is CAIWRDFTDTQYF. The CDR3 DNA is TGTGCCATCTGGCGCGATTTCACAGATACGCAGTATTTT.

The genes are TRBV24-1 and TRBJ2-3; 8 positions agree with TRBD1. Germline lookup yields CDR1 KGHDR and CDR2 SFDVKD. The trim removed 3 bases at V and 3 bases at J, leaving 4 bases unmatched. The CDR3 contains 15 residues. CDR3 sequence (DNA): TGTGCCACCAGTGATGTGACAGGGGCGACAGATACGCAGTATTTT. Its translation: CATSDVTGATDTQYF.

This chain uses TRBV7-6 with TRBJ2-1; TRBD2 might be the D (6 bases). The germline V and J ends were trimmed by 4 bases and 7 bases, with 11 bases remaining between them. The CDR3 is 13 residues long. Germline assignment: CDR1 SGHVS and CDR2 FNYEAQ. The CDR3 spells CASSSTSWNEQFF. Written as DNA, the CDR3 is TGTGCCAGCAGCTCGACTAGTTGGAATGAGCAGTTCTTC.

In this sample, this clonotype turned up a few times. The V and J genes are TRBV12-3 or TRBV12-4 and TRBJ2-2, with 7 positions matching TRBD2. Germline trimming cut 3 bases from V and 2 bases from J; bases unmatched to any gene: 6. CDR3 length equals 16 residues. This chain's CDR3 is CASSFWSGVNTGELFF. The CDR3 nucleotides read TGTGCCAGCAGTTTTTGGAGCGGGGTAAACACCGGGGAGCTGTTTTTT.

This clonotype came up a few times. This chain links TRBV5-1 with TRBJ2-7; possible D gene TRBD2, 5 bases. Germline lookup yields CDR1 SGHRS and CDR2 YFSETQ. CDR3 length: 14 amino acids. The V and J ends lost 2 bases and 6 bases respectively, with 15 bases between them. CDR3 sequence reads: CASSFLGELGEQYF. CDR3 sequence (DNA): TGCGCCAGCAGCTTCCTCGGGGAATTAGGCGAGCAGTACTTC.

This clonotype was found a few times. The rearrangement uses TRBV25-1 and TRBJ1-6; D remains unclear. Trimming cost V 8 bases and J 6 bases, with 8 bases left between them. The CDR3 runs 12 residues. Per germline, CDR1 MGHDK and CDR2 SYGVNS. In DNA form, the CDR3 reads TGTGCCAGCGGCCGCCTTAATTCACCCCTCCACTTT. Protein sequence: CASGRLNSPLHF.

This clonotype has just a few counts. One end of the junction does not line up with germline, which may come from a read error. V usage is TRBV5-1 and J usage is TRBJ2-2; unclear D gene. In germline, CDR1 is SGHRS, CDR2 YFSETQ. The CDR3 extends over 13 amino acids. The CDR3 sequence: CASSPRETGELFF. In DNA, the CDR3 is TGTGCCAGCTCACCACGAGAGACCGGGGAGCTGTTTTTT.

This clonotype was detected ten times or more. The CDR3 loop is CASSSLRDSGELFF. The CDR3 nucleotides read TGTGCCAGCAGTTCCCTACGGGATTCCGGGGAGCTGTTTTTT. The chain links TRBV12-3 or TRBV12-4 to TRBJ2-2, with a tentative D call TRBD2 (5 bases). The CDR3 spans 14 residues. V was clipped by 4 bases and J by 6 bases, with 12 bases between them.

The chain is built from TRBV2 and TRBJ2-3, with TRBD2 matching over 8 bases. Looked up from germline, CDR1 is SNHLY and CDR2 is FYNNEI. The ends lost 7 bases at V and 2 bases at J; junction bases unmatched: 5. This CDR3 has 14 amino acids. This chain's CDR3 is CASKVAGSTDTQYF. The CDR3 coding sequence is TGTGCCAGCAAAGTAGCGGGATCCACAGATACGCAGTATTTT.

The rearrangement uses TRBV5-5 and TRBJ1-3; no reliable D call. The CDR3 is 15 amino acids. Germline V gives CDR1 SGHKS, CDR2 YYEKEE (reference sequence). The V gene lost 2 bases and the J gene lost 0 bases, with 9 bases spanning the gap. Written as DNA, the CDR3 is TGTGCCAGCAGCTTCGGAGTCCTCTCTGGAAACACCATATATTTT. It encodes CASSFGVLSGNTIYF. The variable domain in full, completed from reference TRBV5-5 and TRBJ1-3, reads DAGVTQSPTHLIKTRGQQVTLRCSPISGHKSVSWYQQVLGQGPQFIFQYYEKEERGRGNFPDRFSARQFPNYSSELNVNALLLGDSALYLCASSFGVLSGNTIYFGEGSWLTVV.

This clonotype came up many times. The gene calls are TRBV20-1 and TRBJ1-1; 7 bases line up with TRBD1. The J segment lost 0 bases and the V segment lost 6 bases, leaving 4 bases of the junction unmatched. Per germline, CDR1 DFQATT and CDR2 SNEGSKA (reference sequence). There are 13 residues in the CDR3. The DNA for the CDR3 is TGCAGTGCGAGCAGGGGGATGAACACTGAAGCTTTCTTT. The encoded protein is CSASRGMNTEAFF.

This chain connects TRBV5-1 to TRBJ2-3; tentative D call: TRBD2 (6 bases). The CDR3 sequence is 14 residues long. V lost 6 bases to trimming and J lost 1 base, with 12 bases between them. Germline V gene data show CDR1 as SGHRS and CDR2 as YFSETQ. CDR3 coding DNA: TGCGCCAGCAACCAGTGGGGGGGCACAGATACGCAGTATTTT. As protein: CASNQWGGTDTQYF.

In its sample, this clonotype was seen many times. This chain connects TRBV19 to TRBJ2-1; TRBD2 might be the D (6 bases). Per the germline V gene, CDR1 is LNHDA and CDR2 is SQIVND (reference sequence). Trimming cost V 6 bases and J 6 bases, with 15 bases left between them. CDR3 length: 14 amino acids. The chain's CDR3 is CASRVAAGGNEQFF. CDR3 bases: TGTGCCAGTAGAGTAGCGGCCGGGGGCAATGAGCAGTTCTTC.

V is TRBV24-1 and J is TRBJ1-5; D is perhaps TRBD1 (5 bases). CDR1 and CDR2 from the germline V gene are KGHDR and SFDVKD. CDR3 length equals 21 residues. Trimming took off 8 bases at V and 0 bases at J, with 31 bases between the two ends. The chain's CDR3 is CATIQGLPPRLRQYSNQPQHF. Here the CDR3 DNA reads TGTGCCACCATCCAGGGCCTTCCCCCCCGATTGAGACAATATAGCAATCAGCCCCAGCATTTT.

This clonotype was found a few times. V usage is TRBV3-1 and J usage is TRBJ2-7; D not resolved. This CDR3 is 12 amino acids long. CDR1 is LGHDT and CDR2 is YNNKEL in the germline V gene (reference sequence). Trimming took 0 bases from V and 5 from J, leaving 5 bases between them. The CDR3 loop is CASSQDTHEQYF. The CDR3 region has the DNA TGTGCCAGCAGCCAAGATACCCACGAGCAGTACTTC.

A few counts support this clonotype. The chain carries TRBV20-1 and TRBJ2-7, with 9 bases lining up with TRBD1. Trimming removed 0 bases from V and 3 bases from J; junction bases left unmatched: 6. Germline CDR1 is DFQATT and CDR2 is SNEGSKA (reference sequence). This CDR3 has 15 amino acids. The CDR3 DNA reads TGCAGTGCTAGAGATAGACAGGGGGGCTTCTACGAGCAGTACTTC. It codes for CSARDRQGGFYEQYF.

There are many counts of this clonotype. The genes are TRBV6-2 or TRBV6-3 and TRBJ2-1, with 11 bases lining up with TRBD1. V lost 0 bases and J lost 7; bases outside the gene matches: 11. CDR3 length: 18 residues. Germline V gene lookup returns CDR1 MNHEY and CDR2 SVGEGT. The CDR3 region is CASSYSILPGTGGNEQFF. The CDR3 bases are TGTGCCAGCAGTTACTCGATTCTACCCGGGACAGGGGGAAATGAGCAGTTCTTC.

For the CDR3, the DNA is TGTGCCAGCAGTTACCAAGTTATAACAGATACGCAGTATTTT. This sequence encodes CASSYQVITDTQYF. The V and J genes are TRBV6-9 and TRBJ2-3; no definite D call. Per the germline V gene, CDR1 is MNHGY and CDR2 is SVAAGI. Trimming took off 3 bases at V and 3 bases at J, with 10 bases between the two ends. CDR3 length equals 14 residues.

As to this clonotype: Possible read error: a much larger clone is one base away. This sequence joins TRBV5-5 and TRBJ2-3; the match to TRBD2 covers 15 bases. This CDR3 region has 15 residues. Germline CDR1 SGHKS, CDR2 YYEKEE (reference sequence). With 3 bases clipped from V and 5 bases from J, the junction kept 1 base outside the gene matches. The CDR3 DNA reads as TGTGCCAGCAGCTGGGGACTAGCGGGAGGAGATACGCAGTATTTT. This sequence encodes CASSWGLAGGDTQYF.

This clonotype was found many times. J is TRBJ2-1 and V is TRBV20-1; 9 bases are shared with TRBD2. V lost 6 bases, J lost 2 bases, and 5 bases stayed unmatched. Germline-derived CDR1 and CDR2 are DFQATT and SNEGSKA (reference sequence). CDR3 length: 14 residues. As DNA, the CDR3 is TGCAGTGCCTTTAGCGGGAGCCCCTACAATGAGCAGTTCTTC. This codes for CSAFSGSPYNEQFF.

The table lists this clonotype with a few counts. This rearrangement joins TRBV28 to TRBJ1-2; a weak D match, TRBD1 (5 bases). CDR3 length equals 12 residues. Trimming took off 6 bases at V and 7 bases at J, with 12 bases between the two ends. Germline CDR1 is MDHEN and CDR2 is SYDVKM. The CDR3 DNA is TGTGCCAGCAGCCCAGGGTCGGGTGGCTACACCTTC. This encodes CASSPGSGGYTF.

This chain joins TRBV24-1 and TRBJ1-5; the D is unclear. V was cut by 3 bases and J by 6 bases, with 14 bases left in between. CDR1 and CDR2 from the germline V gene are KGHDR and SFDVKD. This CDR3 contains 15 residues. The CDR3: CATSDPEALGQPQHF. Here the CDR3 DNA reads TGTGCCACCAGTGATCCGGAAGCACTGGGTCAGCCCCAGCATTTT.

This clonotype was seen repeatedly, ten times or more. The gene calls are TRBV19 and TRBJ2-7; the match to TRBD2 covers 8 bases. The germline CDR1 and CDR2 sequences are LNHDA and SQIVND (reference sequence). The CDR3 totals 14 residues. With 5 bases clipped from V and 2 bases from J, the junction kept 5 bases outside the gene matches. CDR3 residues: CASSSTSGPYEQYF. The CDR3, as DNA: TGTGCCAGTAGTTCAACTAGCGGCCCCTACGAGCAGTACTTC. Full variable domain (rest looked up from reference TRBV19 and TRBJ2-7): DGGITQSPKYLFRKEGQNVTLSCEQNLNHDAMYWYRQDPGQGLRLIYYSQIVNDFQKGDIAEGYSVSREKKESFPLTVTSAQKNPTAFYLCASSSTSGPYEQYFGPGTRLTVT.